The 17 T cell receptor beta chains presented below share a single source sample, sequenced in a study of T cell changes during pregnancy in multiple sclerosis. Assay used: immunoSEQ multiplex PCR; TCRdb lists only in-frame clones, some missing. The sample has about 41,000 clones; more than 90% are singletons. Sequencing was performed on CD8+ T cells from peripheral blood mononuclear cells, taken in the third trimester of pregnancy. The receptor set was obtained from a female donor with multiple sclerosis, enrolled in a pregnancy study.

This clone was observed a handful of times. The chain employs TRBV4-1 and TRBJ1-1; D is uncertain. The CDR3 spans 10 residues. Per the germline V gene, CDR1 is MGHRA and CDR2 is YSYEKL. The V gene lost 2 bases and the J gene lost 9 bases, with 4 bases spanning the gap. The CDR3 is CASSQPKAFF. The CDR3 bases are TGCGCCAGCAGCCAACCCAAAGCTTTCTTT.

The chain recombines TRBV9 with TRBJ1-1, with 10 positions matching TRBD1. The J segment lost 5 bases and the V segment lost 4 bases, leaving 8 bases of the junction unmatched. CDR1 and CDR2 from the germline V gene are SGDLS and YYNGEE. The CDR3 is 15 residues long. CDR3 residues: CASSPGTGAGTEAFF. The DNA of the CDR3 is TGTGCCAGCAGCCCCGGGACAGGGGCAGGGACTGAAGCTTTCTTT.

Only one count was recorded for this clone. CDR3 sequence: CASSLEGGAGNTIYF. The CDR3 nucleotides are TGTGCCAGCAGCTTAGAGGGGGGGGCTGGAAACACCATATATTTT. The V call is TRBV7-6, the J call TRBJ1-3; D possibly corresponds to TRBD1 (6 bases). CDR1 and CDR2 from the germline V gene are SGHVS and FNYEAQ. The CDR3 contains 15 residues. V lost 1 base and J 2 bases, leaving 9 bases between the germline ends.

The J gene is TRBJ1-1, the V gene TRBV14; D is unresolved. CDR1 and CDR2 from the germline V gene are SGHDN and FVKESK. This CDR3 is 15 amino acids long. V was trimmed by 3 bases and J by 3 bases, leaving 14 bases between them. In nucleotides, the CDR3 is TGTGCCAGCAGCCACCCCCCGGATGGGCACACTGAAGCTTTCTTT. It translates to CASSHPPDGHTEAFF. The entire variable domain, with the rest obtained from reference TRBV14 and TRBJ1-1, is as follows: EAGVTQFPSHSVIEKGQTVTLRCDPISGHDNLYWYRRVMGKEIKFLLHFVKESKQDESGMPNNRFLAERTGGTYSTLKVQPAELEDSGVYFCASSHPPDGHTEAFFGQGTRLTVV.

CDR3 DNA sequence: TGTGCCAGCAGTGACCGGGGAGGGGGGGTCACTGAAGCTTTCTTT. Translated, it gives CASSDRGGGVTEAFF. V gene TRBV2 combines with J gene TRBJ1-1, with D perhaps matching TRBD1 (6 bases). CDR1 is SNHLY and CDR2 is FYNNEI in the germline V gene. The V gene lost 3 bases and the J gene lost 4 bases, with 15 bases spanning the gap. The CDR3 has 15 residues.

This chain uses TRBV13 with TRBJ1-2; D might be TRBD1 (5 bases). Germline V CDR1 and CDR2: PRHDT, FYEKMQ (reference sequence). V was trimmed by 1 base and J by 0 bases, leaving 9 bases between them. This CDR3 spans 15 amino acids. CDR3 coding DNA: TGTGCCAGCAGCTTAGACGGGGGAGCTAACTATGGCTACACCTTC. This codes for CASSLDGGANYGYTF. The whole variable domain, remainder taken from reference TRBV13 and TRBJ1-2, is AAGVIQSPRHLIKEKRETATLKCYPIPRHDTVYWYQQGPGQDPQFLISFYEKMQSDKGSIPDRFSAQQFSDYHSELNMSSLELGDSALYFCASSLDGGANYGYTFGSGTRLTVV.

V usage is TRBV7-8 and J usage is TRBJ2-6, with 7 bases lining up with TRBD1. Germline CDR1 and CDR2: SGHVS and FQNEAQ. Trimming removed 2 bases from V and 0 bases from J; junction bases left unmatched: 7. CDR3 length: 18 residues. CDR3 sequence (DNA): TGTGCCAGCAGCTTAACGACAGGGCACACCTCTGGGGCCAACGTCCTGACTTTC. Protein sequence: CASSLTTGHTSGANVLTF.

The chain has TRBV6-1 and TRBJ2-7; 9 bases line up with TRBD1. The CDR3 is 12 residues long. Germline V CDR1 and CDR2: MNHNS, SASEGT. The J segment lost 2 bases and the V segment lost 11 bases, leaving 4 bases of the junction unmatched. Written as DNA, the CDR3 is TGTGCCGGACAGGGGAGGGCCTACGAGCAGTACTTC. Its protein product is CAGQGRAYEQYF.

The chain uses TRBV7-8 and TRBJ2-5, with TRBD2 matching over 10 bases. This CDR3 is built from 16 residues. The germline V gene encodes CDR1 SGHVS and CDR2 FQNEAQ. The ends lost 0 bases at V and 2 bases at J; junction bases unmatched: 3. CDR3 loop: CASSLAQLAGQETQYF. CDR3 in DNA: TGTGCCAGCAGCTTAGCACAACTAGCGGGGCAAGAGACCCAGTACTTC.

The chain links TRBV30 to TRBJ2-7; D unresolved. The germline V and J ends were trimmed by 0 bases and 0 bases, with 18 bases remaining between them. This CDR3 is 17 amino acids long. Germline lookup yields CDR1 GTSNPN and CDR2 SVGIG (reference sequence). CDR3 sequence reads: CAWSVRVGRIGSYEQYF. In nucleotides, the CDR3 is TGTGCCTGGAGTGTACGGGTAGGTAGGATCGGCTCCTACGAGCAGTACTTC.

This chain uses TRBV11-2 with TRBJ1-1; 7 nucleotides agree with TRBD1. The CDR3 loop spans 12 amino acids. Losses at the gene ends were 5 bases for V and 11 bases for J; bases not matched to a gene: 8. From germline, CDR1 is SGHAT and CDR2 FQNNGV. The CDR3 protein is CASSPPDRIAFF. The CDR3 bases are TGTGCCAGCAGCCCCCCGGACAGGATTGCTTTCTTT.

The chain uses TRBV27 and TRBJ2-3, with no clear D. The V end was cut by 3 bases, the J end by 4 bases, with 5 bases between. Looked up from germline, CDR1 is MNHEY and CDR2 is SMNVEV (reference sequence). The CDR3 is made up of 12 amino acids. Here the CDR3 reads CASSFPADTQYF. CDR3 nucleotide sequence: TGTGCCAGCAGTTTCCCAGCAGATACGCAGTATTTT.

The chain combines TRBV9 with TRBJ1-4; 7 positions agree with TRBD1. Trimming cost V 4 bases and J 6 bases; bases outside gene matches: 3. The CDR3 has 13 residues. Germline loops: CDR1 SGDLS, CDR2 YYNGEE. The CDR3 region has the DNA TGTGCCAGCAGCAGCACAGGGGATGAAAAACTGTTTTTT. Translation gives CASSSTGDEKLFF.

The gene calls are TRBV19 and TRBJ2-7, with 8 bases matching TRBD1. Germline V gene lookup returns CDR1 LNHDA and CDR2 SQIVND (reference sequence). This CDR3 has 14 residues. Losses at the gene ends were 4 bases for V and 3 bases for J; bases not matched to a gene: 5. As DNA, the CDR3 is TGTGCCAGTAGTAAGACAGGGGCCTACTACGAGCAGTACTTC. Protein sequence: CASSKTGAYYEQYF.

This clone was detected a few times. The rearrangement uses TRBV28 and TRBJ2-1, with 11 bases identical to TRBD2. The CDR3 consists of 15 residues. The V gene's germline CDR1 is MDHEN and CDR2 SYDVKM. Germline trimming cut 5 bases from V and 5 bases from J; bases unmatched to any gene: 5. CDR3 DNA sequence: TGTGCCAGCAGTCCCGGGACTAGCGGCCACAATGAGCAGTTCTTC. It is translated as CASSPGTSGHNEQFF.

The chain couples TRBV4-1 to TRBJ1-3; 7 nucleotides agree with TRBD1. CDR3 length: 15 amino acids. The J segment lost 4 bases and the V segment lost 4 bases, leaving 7 bases of the junction unmatched. From germline, CDR1 is MGHRA and CDR2 YSYEKL. The CDR3 protein is CASSPEDRQGNTIYF. CDR3 in DNA: TGCGCCAGCAGCCCCGAGGACAGGCAAGGAAACACCATATATTTT.

CDR3 region: CASSPIGQGNQPQHF. Written as DNA, the CDR3 is TGTGCCAGCAGCCCAATTGGACAGGGAAATCAGCCCCAGCATTTT. The chain couples TRBV7-2 to TRBJ1-5, with 8 bases aligning to TRBD1. V shed 5 bases and J 4 bases; nucleotides not matched to a gene: 7. This CDR3 is built from 15 residues. The germline V gene encodes CDR1 SGHTA and CDR2 FQGNSA.